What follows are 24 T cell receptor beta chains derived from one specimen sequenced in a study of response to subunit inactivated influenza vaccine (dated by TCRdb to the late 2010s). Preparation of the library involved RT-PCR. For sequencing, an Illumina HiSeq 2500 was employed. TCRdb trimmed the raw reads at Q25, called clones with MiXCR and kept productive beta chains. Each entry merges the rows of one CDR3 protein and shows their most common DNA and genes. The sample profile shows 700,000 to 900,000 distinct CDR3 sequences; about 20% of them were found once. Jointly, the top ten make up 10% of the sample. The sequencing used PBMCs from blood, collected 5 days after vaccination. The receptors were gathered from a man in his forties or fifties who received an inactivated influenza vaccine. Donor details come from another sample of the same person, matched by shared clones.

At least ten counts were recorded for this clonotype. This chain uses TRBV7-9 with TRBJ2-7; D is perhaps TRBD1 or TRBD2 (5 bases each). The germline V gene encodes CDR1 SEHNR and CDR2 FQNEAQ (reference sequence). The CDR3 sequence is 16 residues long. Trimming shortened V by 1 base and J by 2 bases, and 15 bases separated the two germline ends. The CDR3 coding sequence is TGTGCCAGCAGCTTAGGGGCCCGGGACGGAGCCTACGAGCAGTACTTC. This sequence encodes CASSLGARDGAYEQYF.

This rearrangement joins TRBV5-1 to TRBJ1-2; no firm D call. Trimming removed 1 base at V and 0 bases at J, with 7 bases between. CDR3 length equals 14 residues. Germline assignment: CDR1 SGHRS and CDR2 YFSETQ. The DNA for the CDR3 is TGCGCCAGCAGCTTGAGGGAAACTAACTATGGCTACACCTTC. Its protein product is CASSLRETNYGYTF.

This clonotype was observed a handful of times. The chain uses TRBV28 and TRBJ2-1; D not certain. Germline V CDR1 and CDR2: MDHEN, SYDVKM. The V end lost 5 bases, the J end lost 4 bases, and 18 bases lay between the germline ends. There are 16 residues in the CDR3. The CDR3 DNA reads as TGTGCCAGCAGTCCCGGAAGAAGTGGGAATTACAATGAGCAGTTCTTC. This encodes CASSPGRSGNYNEQFF.

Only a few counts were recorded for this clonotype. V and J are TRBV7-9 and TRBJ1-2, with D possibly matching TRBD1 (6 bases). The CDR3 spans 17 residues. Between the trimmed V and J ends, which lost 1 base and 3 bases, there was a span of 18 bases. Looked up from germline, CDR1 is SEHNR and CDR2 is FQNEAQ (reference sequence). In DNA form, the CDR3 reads TGTGCCAGCAGCTTAGGACCCTGGGGGGCTAGTCACTATGGCTACACCTTC. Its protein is CASSLGPWGASHYGYTF.

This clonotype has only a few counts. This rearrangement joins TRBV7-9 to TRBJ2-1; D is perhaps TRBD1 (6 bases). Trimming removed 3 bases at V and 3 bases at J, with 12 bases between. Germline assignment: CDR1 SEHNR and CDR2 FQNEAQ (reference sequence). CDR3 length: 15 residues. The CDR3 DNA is TGTGCCAGCAGCTTCCGGGACAAATTCTACAATGAGCAGTTCTTC. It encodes CASSFRDKFYNEQFF. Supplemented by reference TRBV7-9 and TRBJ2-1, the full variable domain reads DTGVSQNPRHKITKRGQNVTFRCDPISEHNRLYWYRQTLGQGPEFLTYFQNEAQLEKSRLLSDRFSAERPKGSFSTLEIQRTEQGDSAMYLCASSFRDKFYNEQFFGPGTRLTVL.

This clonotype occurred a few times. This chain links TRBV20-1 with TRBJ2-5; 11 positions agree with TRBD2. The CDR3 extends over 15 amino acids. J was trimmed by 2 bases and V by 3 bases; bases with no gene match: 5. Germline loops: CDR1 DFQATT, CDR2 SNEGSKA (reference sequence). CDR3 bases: TGCAGTGCTAGGGGACTAGCGGTAGGACAAGAGACCCAGTACTTC. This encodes CSARGLAVGQETQYF.

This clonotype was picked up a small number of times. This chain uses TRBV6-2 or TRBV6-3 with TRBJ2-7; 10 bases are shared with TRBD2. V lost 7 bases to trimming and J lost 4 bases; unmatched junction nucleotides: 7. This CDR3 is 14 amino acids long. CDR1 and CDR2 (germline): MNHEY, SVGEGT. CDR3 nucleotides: TGTGCCAGCAACCTAGCGGGAGTTATGTACGAGCAGTACTTC. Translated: CASNLAGVMYEQYF.

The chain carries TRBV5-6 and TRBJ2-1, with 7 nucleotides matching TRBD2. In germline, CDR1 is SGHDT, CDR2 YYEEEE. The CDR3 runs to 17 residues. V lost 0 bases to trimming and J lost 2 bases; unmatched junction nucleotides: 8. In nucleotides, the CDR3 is TGTGCCAGCAGCTTGGCCGGCTCTAGCGGACCCTACAATGAGCAGTTCTTC. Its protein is CASSLAGSSGPYNEQFF.

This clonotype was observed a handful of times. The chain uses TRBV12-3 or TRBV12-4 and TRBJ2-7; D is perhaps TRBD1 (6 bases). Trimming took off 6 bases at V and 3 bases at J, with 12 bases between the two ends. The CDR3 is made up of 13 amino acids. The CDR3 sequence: CASRPTGIYEQYF. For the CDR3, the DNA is TGTGCCAGCAGGCCAACAGGGATCTACGAGCAGTACTTC.

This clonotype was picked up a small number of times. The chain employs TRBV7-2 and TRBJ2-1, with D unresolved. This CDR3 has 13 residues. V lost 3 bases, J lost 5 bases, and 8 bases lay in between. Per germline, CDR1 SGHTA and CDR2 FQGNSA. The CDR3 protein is CASSFRVNNEQFF. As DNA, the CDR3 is TGTGCCAGCAGCTTTCGAGTTAACAATGAGCAGTTCTTC.

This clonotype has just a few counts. CDR3 region: CASSPRVGHTDTQYF. The CDR3 DNA follows: TGTGCCAGCAGCCCAAGAGTAGGGCACACAGATACGCAGTATTTT. The chain uses TRBV7-2 and TRBJ2-3; D ambiguous. Trimming took 5 bases from V and 2 from J, leaving 14 bases between them. Germline lookup yields CDR1 SGHTA and CDR2 FQGNSA. The CDR3 covers 15 residues. The whole variable domain, filled in from reference TRBV7-2 and TRBJ2-3, reads GAGVSQSPSNKVTEKGKDVELRCDPISGHTALYWYRQSLGQGLEFLIYFQGNSAPDKSGLPSDRFSAERTGGSVSTLTIQRTQQEDSAVYLCASSPRVGHTDTQYFGPGTRLTVL.

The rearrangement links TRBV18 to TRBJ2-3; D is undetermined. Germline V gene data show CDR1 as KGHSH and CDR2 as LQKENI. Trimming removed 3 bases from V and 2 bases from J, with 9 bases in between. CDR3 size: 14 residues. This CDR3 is CASSPLSPTDTQYF. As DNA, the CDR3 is TGTGCCAGCTCACCCTTATCCCCCACAGATACGCAGTATTTT.

The CDR3 reads CSARLAGGRETQYF. As DNA, the CDR3 is TGCAGTGCCCGTTTGGCGGGAGGACGCGAGACCCAGTACTTC. The chain has TRBV20-1 and TRBJ2-5; TRBD2 agrees at 8 bases. Germline V gene sequence: CDR1 DFQATT, CDR2 SNEGSKA (reference sequence). The CDR3 runs 14 residues. With 6 bases clipped from V and 5 bases from J, the junction kept 11 bases outside the gene matches.

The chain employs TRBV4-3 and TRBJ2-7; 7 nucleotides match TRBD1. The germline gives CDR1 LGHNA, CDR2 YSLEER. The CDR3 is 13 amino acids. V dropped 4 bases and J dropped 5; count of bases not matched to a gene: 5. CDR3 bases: TGCGCCAGCAGCCTTACAGGGGACGACGAGCAGTACTTC. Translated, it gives CASSLTGDDEQYF.

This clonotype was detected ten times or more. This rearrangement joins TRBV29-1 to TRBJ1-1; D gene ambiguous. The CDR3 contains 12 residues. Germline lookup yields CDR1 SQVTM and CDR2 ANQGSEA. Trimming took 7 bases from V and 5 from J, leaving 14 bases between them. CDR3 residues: CSAQRRGTEAFF. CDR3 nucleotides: TGCAGCGCCCAACGCCGTGGTACTGAAGCTTTCTTT.

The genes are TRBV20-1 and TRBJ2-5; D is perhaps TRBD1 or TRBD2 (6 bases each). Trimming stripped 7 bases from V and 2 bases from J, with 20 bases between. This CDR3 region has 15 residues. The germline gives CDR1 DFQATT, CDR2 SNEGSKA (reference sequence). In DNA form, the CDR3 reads TGCAGTGGGGCGGGGCCCACAGGGATTCAAGAGACCCAGTACTTC. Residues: CSGAGPTGIQETQYF.

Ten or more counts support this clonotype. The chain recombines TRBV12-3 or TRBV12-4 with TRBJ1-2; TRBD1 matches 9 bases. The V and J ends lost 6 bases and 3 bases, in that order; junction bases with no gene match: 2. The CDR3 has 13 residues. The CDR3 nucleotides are TGTGCCAGCAGAAGACAGGGGGACTATGGCTACACCTTC. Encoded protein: CASRRQGDYGYTF.

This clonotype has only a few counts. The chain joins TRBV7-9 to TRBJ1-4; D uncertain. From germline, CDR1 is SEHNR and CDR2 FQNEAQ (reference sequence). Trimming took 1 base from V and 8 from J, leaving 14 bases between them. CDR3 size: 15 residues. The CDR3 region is CASSLGGGAEEKLFF. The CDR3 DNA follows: TGTGCCAGCAGCTTAGGCGGAGGCGCGGAGGAAAAACTGTTTTTT. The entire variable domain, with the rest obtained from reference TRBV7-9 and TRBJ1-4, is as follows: DTGVSQNPRHKITKRGQNVTFRCDPISEHNRLYWYRQTLGQGPEFLTYFQNEAQLEKSRLLSDRFSAERPKGSFSTLEIQRTEQGDSAMYLCASSLGGGAEEKLFFGSGTQLSVL.

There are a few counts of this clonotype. CDR3: CASSLDLGRSYNEQFF. The CDR3 bases are TGTGCCAGCAGTTTAGATCTGGGAAGGTCCTACAATGAGCAGTTCTTC. The chain joins TRBV12-3 or TRBV12-4 to TRBJ2-1; D not certain. The CDR3 spans 16 residues. V was cut by 1 base and J by 1 base, with 11 bases left in between.

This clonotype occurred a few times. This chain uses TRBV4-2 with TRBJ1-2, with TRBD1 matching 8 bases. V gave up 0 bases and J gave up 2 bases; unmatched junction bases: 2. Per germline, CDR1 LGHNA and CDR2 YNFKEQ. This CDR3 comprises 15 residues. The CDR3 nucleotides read TGTGCCAGCAGCCAAGATTGGACAGGGAACTATGGCTACACCTTC. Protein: CASSQDWTGNYGYTF.

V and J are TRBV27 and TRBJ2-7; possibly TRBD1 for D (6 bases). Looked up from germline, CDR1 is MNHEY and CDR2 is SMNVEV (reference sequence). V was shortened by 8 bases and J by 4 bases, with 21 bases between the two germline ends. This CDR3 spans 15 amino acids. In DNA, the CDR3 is TGTGCCAGCGCTCGACAGGCCAATTCGGAGTACGAGCAGTACTTC. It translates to CASARQANSEYEQYF.

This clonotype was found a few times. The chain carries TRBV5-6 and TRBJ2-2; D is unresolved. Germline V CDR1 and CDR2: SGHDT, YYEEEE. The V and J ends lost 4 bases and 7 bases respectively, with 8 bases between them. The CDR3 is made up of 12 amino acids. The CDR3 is CASSPAGGELFF. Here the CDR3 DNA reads TGTGCCAGCAGCCCAGCTGGCGGGGAGCTGTTTTTT.

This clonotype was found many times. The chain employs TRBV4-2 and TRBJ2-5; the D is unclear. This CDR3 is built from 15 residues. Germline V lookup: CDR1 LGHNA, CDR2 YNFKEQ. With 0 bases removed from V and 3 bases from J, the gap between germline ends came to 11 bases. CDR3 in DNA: TGTGCCAGCAGCCAAGATCTAAGAGGCGAAGAGACCCAGTACTTC. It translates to CASSQDLRGEETQYF.

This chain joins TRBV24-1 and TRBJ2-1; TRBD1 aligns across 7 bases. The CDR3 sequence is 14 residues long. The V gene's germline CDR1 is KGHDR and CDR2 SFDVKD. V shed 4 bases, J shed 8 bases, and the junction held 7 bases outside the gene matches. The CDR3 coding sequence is TGTGCCACCAGTGACCTAGACAGGGAGCATGAGCAGTTCTTC. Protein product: CATSDLDREHEQFF.